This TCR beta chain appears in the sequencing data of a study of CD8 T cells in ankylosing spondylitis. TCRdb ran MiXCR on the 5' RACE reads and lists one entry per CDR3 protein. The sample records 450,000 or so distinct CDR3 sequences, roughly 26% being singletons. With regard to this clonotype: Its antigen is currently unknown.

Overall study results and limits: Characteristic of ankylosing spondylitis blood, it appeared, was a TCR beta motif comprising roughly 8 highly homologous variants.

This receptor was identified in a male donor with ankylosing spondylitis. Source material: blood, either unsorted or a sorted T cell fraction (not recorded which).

CDR3 residues: CASSEDRGTDTQYF. The CDR3 DNA reads TGTGCCAGTAGTGAGGACAGGGGGACAGATACGCAGTATTTT. This chain uses TRBV19 with TRBJ2-3; 10 nucleotides line up with TRBD1. The CDR3 has 14 amino acids. Germline CDR1 LNHDA, CDR2 SQIVND (reference sequence). Trimming at V came to 5 bases and at J to 3 bases, leaving 2 bases not matched to a gene.